This T cell receptor (beta chain) was sequenced during a study of a mutant IDH1 vaccine in newly diagnosed glioma. Repertoires were generated with immunoSEQ multiplex PCR, while TCRdb's copy carries only in-frame clones and drops some. The top ten hold roughly 6.6% of the sample, which has about 33,000 clones, around 80% seen once. This clone was seen a few times. Its antigen is not identified. Documented time point: week 35, safety follow-up. Each dose of the vaccine consisted of 300 ug of mutant IDH1 20-mer peptide, with topical imiquimod. CDR1 SGHRS and CDR2 YFSETQ come from the germline V gene. After removal of 2 bases from V and 10 bases from J, the junction contained 7 bases not matched to a gene. The CDR3 runs 13 residues.

This rearrangement joins TRBV5-1 to TRBJ1-2; 8 bases line up with TRBD1. This clonotype was sampled from a woman younger than 30 with glioma. This specimen consisted of PBMCs, obtained from a glioma patient whose treatment included an IDH1 peptide vaccine. This chain's CDR3 is CASSFAGQGVYTF. In DNA, the CDR3 is TGCGCCAGCAGCTTCGCTGGACAGGGCGTCTACACCTTC.